A single sample is the source of the 27 T cell receptor beta chains below, sequenced in a study of blood T cell repertoires in COVID-19. The table came from immunoSEQ multiplex PCR; TCRdb's copy has only in-frame clones and leaves some out. This table holds some 100,000 clones, more than 65% found once. The specimen was peripheral blood. The receptors here all came from a woman aged 80 or older with active or convalescent COVID-19.

In nucleotides, the CDR3 is TGCGCCAGCAGCTTGGCCGGGAGGGGGCAGAGCTATGGCTACACCTTC. Protein: CASSLAGRGQSYGYTF. The V call is TRBV5-1, the J call TRBJ1-2; 7 nucleotides line up with TRBD1. The V gene end was trimmed by 0 bases and the J gene end by 4 bases; junction bases not matched to a gene: 9. Germline lookup yields CDR1 SGHRS and CDR2 YFSETQ. This CDR3 region has 16 residues.

For this clone: A junction end diverges from the germline sequence, so it may reflect a read error. V gene TRBV3-1 (or the pseudogene TRBV3-2) combines with J gene TRBJ1-1, with 8 nucleotides matching TRBD1. Germline-derived CDR1 and CDR2 are LGHDT and YNNKEL (reference sequence). The CDR3 extends over 14 amino acids. CDR3 coding DNA: TGTGCCAGCGGCCAGGGGGCGACCCTTTCTGAAGCTTTCTTT. Protein product: CASGQGATLSEAFF.

The gene calls are TRBV27 and TRBJ1-1; D is unclear. Germline loops: CDR1 MNHEY, CDR2 SMNVEV (reference sequence). Trimming removed 1 base at V and 3 bases at J, with 9 bases between. The CDR3 sequence is 14 residues long. The CDR3 nucleotides read TGTGCCAGCAGTTTATATTCAGGTCACACTGAAGCTTTCTTT. This codes for CASSLYSGHTEAFF.

This clone was recorded once. This chain uses TRBV2 with TRBJ1-5; possible D gene TRBD1, 6 bases. Germline lookup yields CDR1 SNHLY and CDR2 FYNNEI. This CDR3 is built from 14 residues. V was pared by 3 bases and J by 6 bases, with 12 bases between. CDR3 residues: CASSDRGGPQPQHF. For the CDR3, the DNA is TGTGCCAGCAGTGACCGGGGGGGCCCTCAGCCCCAGCATTTT.

The CDR3 reads CASSSGLAGGPTDTQYF. CDR3 nucleotide sequence: TGCGCCAGCAGCTCGGGCTTAGCGGGAGGGCCCACAGATACGCAGTATTTT. This chain uses TRBV5-1 with TRBJ2-3; TRBD2 agrees at 11 bases. Germline V CDR1 and CDR2: SGHRS, YFSETQ. The CDR3 has 17 amino acids. The V segment lost 3 bases and the J segment 2 bases; nucleotides outside the gene matches: 8.

Of note for this clone: This same CDR3 is encoded by further DNA sequences in the sample. The rearrangement uses TRBV5-1 and TRBJ2-5; D is possibly TRBD2 (6 bases). CDR3 length: 14 amino acids. Germline V lookup: CDR1 SGHRS, CDR2 YFSETQ. V was shortened by 0 bases and J by 5 bases, with 11 bases between the two germline ends. CDR3 nucleotides: TGCGCCAGCAGCTTGGTTGGCGGGACCGAGACCCAGTACTTC. Encoded protein: CASSLVGGTETQYF.

This clone was detected only a few times. The chain is built from TRBV27 and TRBJ2-1, with TRBD2 identical over 7 bases. Unmatched junction bases numbered 8, after V lost 5 bases and J lost 10 bases. CDR1 is MNHEY and CDR2 is SMNVEV in the germline V gene (reference sequence). This CDR3 spans 13 amino acids. CDR3 in DNA: TGTGCCAGCAGTGCCTTAGAAGCGGGAGAGCAGTTCTTC. Encoded protein: CASSALEAGEQFF.

V gene TRBV11-2 combines with J gene TRBJ2-1, with 10 positions matching TRBD2. The CDR3 totals 17 residues. J lost 7 bases, V lost 4 bases, and 13 bases had no gene match. Looked up from germline, CDR1 is SGHAT and CDR2 is FQNNGV. The DNA for the CDR3 is TGTGCCAGCAGCTCAAGCCGGTCTAGCGGGAGCTATAATGAGCAGTTCTTC. This codes for CASSSSRSSGSYNEQFF. The full variable domain, rest sourced from reference TRBV11-2 and TRBJ2-1, is EAGVAQSPRYKIIEKRQSVAFWCNPISGHATLYWYQQILGQGPKLLIQFQNNGVVDDSQLPKDRFSAERLKGVDSTLKIQPAKLEDSAVYLCASSSSRSSGSYNEQFFGPGTRLTVL.

As regards this clone: Mismatch with germline at one junction end may stem from a read error. The genes are TRBV19 and TRBJ2-1, with a possible D match to TRBD1 (6 bases). This CDR3 is 16 amino acids long. The germline CDR1 and CDR2 sequences are LNHDA and SQIVND (reference sequence). The CDR3: CASRIGSRGPYNEQFF. The DNA of the CDR3 is TGTGCCAGTAGGATAGGGTCCAGGGGCCCCTACAATGAGCAGTTCTTC.

This clone was recorded once. The CDR3 region is CASSPTSQFHGELFF. The CDR3 nucleotides read TGTGCCAGCTCACCAACGTCCCAGTTCCACGGGGAGCTGTTTTTT. The V gene is TRBV18, the J gene TRBJ2-2; D not certain. This CDR3 spans 15 amino acids. Trimming pared 2 bases from V and 7 bases from J, leaving 14 bases between. Germline CDR1 KGHSH, CDR2 LQKENI.

This clone is a singleton in its sample. The chain has TRBV6-5 and TRBJ2-3; 8 bases agree with TRBD2. This CDR3 spans 15 amino acids. V gave up 4 bases and J gave up 3 bases; unmatched junction bases: 6. Germline loops: CDR1 MNHEY, CDR2 SVGAGI. CDR3 bases: TGTGCCAGCAGTTCGCCCGCTAGCGGGACAGATACGCAGTATTTT. This codes for CASSSPASGTDTQYF.

J is TRBJ2-7 and V is TRBV6-7, with D perhaps matching TRBD1 (6 bases). TRBV6-7 is designated an ORF whose function remains uncertain. Between the trimmed V and J ends, which lost 2 bases and 6 bases, there was a span of 17 bases. The CDR3 consists of 15 residues. Written as DNA, the CDR3 is TGTGCCAGCAGTTACGTCGACCAGGGGTCGTTCGAGCAGTACTTC. This translates into CASSYVDQGSFEQYF.

The gene calls are TRBV28 and TRBJ1-2; unclear D gene. The ends were cut back, 7 bases at V and 2 bases at J, with 11 bases in the middle. The germline gives CDR1 MDHEN, CDR2 SYDVKM. This CDR3 comprises 13 residues. The CDR3 here is CASTLGTNYGYTF. The CDR3 coding sequence is TGTGCCAGCACCCTAGGAACGAACTATGGCTACACCTTC.

In this sample, this clone turned up a few times. The CDR3 is CASSLGRAGELFF. The CDR3 DNA follows: TGTGCCAGCAGCTTAGGGCGGGCCGGGGAGCTGTTTTTT. This chain connects TRBV11-3 to TRBJ2-2; weak D call: TRBD2 (5 bases). V was trimmed by 1 base and J by 6 bases, leaving 6 bases between them. Per germline, CDR1 SGHNT and CDR2 YENEEA. The CDR3 spans 13 residues.

The chain employs TRBV3-1 (or the pseudogene TRBV3-2) and TRBJ1-6, with D perhaps matching TRBD1 (6 bases). Trimming took off 0 bases at V and 7 bases at J, with 16 bases between the two ends. Looked up from germline, CDR1 is LGHDT and CDR2 is YNNKEL (reference sequence). CDR3 length: 17 residues. The chain's CDR3 is CASSQENQGFLNSPLHF. CDR3 in DNA: TGTGCCAGCAGCCAAGAGAACCAGGGGTTTTTAAATTCACCCCTCCACTTT.

The rearrangement joins TRBV6-5 to TRBJ2-4; the match to TRBD2 covers 12 bases. V shed 5 bases, J shed 11 bases, and the junction held 7 bases outside the gene matches. CDR3 length equals 14 residues. Per the germline V gene, CDR1 is MNHEY and CDR2 is SVGAGI. The CDR3 spells CASSRGTSGQVQYF. The CDR3 DNA reads as TGTGCCAGCAGTCGCGGGACTAGCGGGCAGGTTCAGTACTTC.

The chain carries TRBV5-1 and TRBJ2-5; TRBD2 aligns across 10 bases. Trimming cost V 3 bases and J 3 bases; bases outside gene matches: 2. Germline assignment: CDR1 SGHRS and CDR2 YFSETQ. The CDR3 has 14 residues. The CDR3 region is CASSSGTSEETQYF. DNA of the CDR3: TGCGCCAGCAGCTCCGGGACTAGCGAAGAGACCCAGTACTTC.

The J gene is TRBJ2-3, the V gene TRBV5-1, with 8 bases lining up with TRBD2. Germline assignment: CDR1 SGHRS and CDR2 YFSETQ. With 0 bases clipped from V and 0 bases from J, the junction kept 9 bases outside the gene matches. The CDR3 totals 18 residues. The CDR3 DNA follows: TGCGCCAGCAGCTTGGCCCTTACTAGCGGAGTCAGCACAGATACGCAGTATTTT. Residues: CASSLALTSGVSTDTQYF.

The CDR3 nucleotides are TGTGCCAGTAGTGGTGGGAGCTCCTACAATGAGCAGTTCTTC. As protein: CASSGGSSYNEQFF. The chain uses TRBV19 and TRBJ2-1, with D possibly TRBD2 on 5 matching bases. Germline V CDR1 and CDR2: LNHDA, SQIVND (reference sequence). This CDR3 contains 14 residues. V dropped 5 bases and J dropped 0 bases, with 8 bases sitting between them.

This clone has a handful of counts. This chain connects TRBV7-6 to TRBJ2-3; D is possibly TRBD2 (6 bases). Germline V gene lookup returns CDR1 SGHVS and CDR2 FNYEAQ. The germline V and J ends were trimmed by 2 bases and 4 bases, with 16 bases remaining between them. The CDR3 loop spans 16 amino acids. The CDR3 nucleotides read TGTGCCAGCAGCTTATTTTTTGGCGGGATTGCAGATACGCAGTATTTT. Its protein is CASSLFFGGIADTQYF.

The V gene is TRBV28, the J gene TRBJ1-2; TRBD1 matches 7 bases. Germline-derived CDR1 and CDR2 are MDHEN and SYDVKM. The CDR3 totals 15 residues. With V trimmed by 7 bases and J by 5 bases, 13 bases remained unmatched. The DNA of the CDR3 is TGTGCCAGCAAACTCCCCAAGGGACAGAATTATGGCTACACCTTC. The encoded protein is CASKLPKGQNYGYTF.

Turning to this clone: The identical CDR3 is also encoded by other nucleotide sequences in the sample. V is TRBV28 and J is TRBJ2-7, with TRBD1 as a possible D gene (6 bases). The ends were cut back, 6 bases at V and 4 bases at J, with 10 bases in the middle. The germline CDR1 and CDR2 sequences are MDHEN and SYDVKM. CDR3 length: 12 amino acids. DNA for the CDR3: TGTGCCAGCAGCAGGACAGTGTACGAGCAGTACTTC. This gives the protein CASSRTVYEQYF.

The V gene is TRBV9, the J gene TRBJ2-3; 11 positions agree with TRBD2. Looked up from germline, CDR1 is SGDLS and CDR2 is YYNGEE. The CDR3 has 18 amino acids. With V trimmed by 3 bases and J by 3 bases, 12 bases remained unmatched. CDR3 sequence (DNA): TGTGCCAGCAGCGCAACAGGACTAGCGGGCTCGGGGACAGATACGCAGTATTTT. This codes for CASSATGLAGSGTDTQYF.

The CDR3 DNA follows: TGCGCCAGCAGCTCGACAGCCAGCTCTGGAAACACCATATATTTT. Its translation: CASSSTASSGNTIYF. The rearrangement links TRBV5-1 to TRBJ1-3; tentatively, D is TRBD1 (5 bases). V lost 3 bases to trimming and J lost 0 bases, with 10 bases between them. The CDR3 extends over 15 amino acids. Per the germline V gene, CDR1 is SGHRS and CDR2 is YFSETQ.

This clone was seen a few times. The gene calls are TRBV5-4 and TRBJ2-7; D not resolved. Germline-derived CDR1 and CDR2 are SGHNT and YYREEE (reference sequence). V was trimmed by 1 base and J by 5 bases, leaving 7 bases between them. The CDR3 has 12 amino acids. This CDR3 reads CASSLSRDEQYF. The CDR3 DNA follows: TGTGCCAGCAGCTTGTCTCGGGACGAGCAGTACTTC.

This chain links TRBV7-9 with TRBJ1-5, with D perhaps TRBD1 (5 bases). The CDR3 consists of 15 residues. Germline values: CDR1 SEHNR, CDR2 FQNEAQ (reference sequence). Deletions cut 6 bases from V and 1 base from J, with 13 bases between. CDR3 DNA sequence: TGTGCCAGCAGTGGAGGGGAATTGAGCAATCAGCCCCAGCATTTT. Protein product: CASSGGELSNQPQHF.

V usage is TRBV9 and J usage is TRBJ1-4; perhaps TRBD1 as D (6 bases). The CDR3 is 15 amino acids. Trimming pared 3 bases from V and 8 bases from J, leaving 17 bases between. Germline V gene lookup returns CDR1 SGDLS and CDR2 YYNGEE. The CDR3 sequence is CASSGGPGWEEKLFF. The CDR3 bases are TGTGCCAGCAGCGGGGGGCCAGGGTGGGAGGAAAAACTGTTTTTT.